This TCR beta chain derives from a study of T-cell memory formation after mild COVID-19. MiXCR was run by TCRdb on the 5' RACE reads, yielding one entry per CDR3 protein. The sample lists about 110,000 distinct CDR3 sequences, 15% to 20% seen once, with approximately 5.1% in the top ten. V shed 5 bases and J 8 bases; nucleotides not matched to a gene: 6. Per germline, CDR1 MNHEY and CDR2 SMNVEV (reference sequence). CDR3 length: 13 amino acids. This clonotype was detected many times. Sequencing was performed on PBMCs or a T cell subset sorted from them (not recorded which). The source of this sequence is a man younger than 35 who had mild COVID-19 (a few samples of this study predate the infection). Cell type and time point are not known. This chain links TRBV27 with TRBJ1-2; 9 nucleotides align to TRBD1. The CDR3 here is CASSPGTGNGYTF. The DNA of the CDR3 is TGTGCCAGCAGTCCGGGGACAGGGAACGGCTACACCTTC.